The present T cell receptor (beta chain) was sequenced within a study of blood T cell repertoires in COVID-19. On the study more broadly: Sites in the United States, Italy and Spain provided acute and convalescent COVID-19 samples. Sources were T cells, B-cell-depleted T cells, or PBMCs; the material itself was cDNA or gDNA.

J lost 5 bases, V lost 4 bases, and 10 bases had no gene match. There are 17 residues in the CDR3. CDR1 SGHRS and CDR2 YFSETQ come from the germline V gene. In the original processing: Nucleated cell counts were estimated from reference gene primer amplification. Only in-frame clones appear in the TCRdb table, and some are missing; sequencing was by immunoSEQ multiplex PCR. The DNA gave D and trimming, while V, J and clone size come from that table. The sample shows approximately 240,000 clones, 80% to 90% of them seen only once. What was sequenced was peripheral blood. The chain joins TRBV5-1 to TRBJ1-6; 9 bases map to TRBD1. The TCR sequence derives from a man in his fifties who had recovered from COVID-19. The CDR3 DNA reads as TGCGCCAGCAGCAGATCCGGGACAGGGAGAAATAATTCACCCCTCCACTTT. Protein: CASSRSGTGRNNSPLHF.